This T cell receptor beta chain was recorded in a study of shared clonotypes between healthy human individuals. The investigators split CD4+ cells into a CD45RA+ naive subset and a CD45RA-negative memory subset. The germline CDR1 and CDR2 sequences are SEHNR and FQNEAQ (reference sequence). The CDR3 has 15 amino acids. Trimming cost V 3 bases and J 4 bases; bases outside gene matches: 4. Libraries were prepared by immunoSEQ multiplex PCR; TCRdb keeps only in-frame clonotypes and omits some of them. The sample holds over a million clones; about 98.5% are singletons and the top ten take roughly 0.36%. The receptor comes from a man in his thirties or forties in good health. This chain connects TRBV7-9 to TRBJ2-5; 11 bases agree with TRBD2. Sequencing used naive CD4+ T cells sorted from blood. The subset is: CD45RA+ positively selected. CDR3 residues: CASSFLGLAGETQYF. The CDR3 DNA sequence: TGTGCCAGCAGCTTCCTCGGACTAGCGGGAGAGACCCAGTACTTC. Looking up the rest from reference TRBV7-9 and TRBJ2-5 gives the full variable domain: DTGVSQNPRHKITKRGQNVTFRCDPISEHNRLYWYRQTLGQGPEFLTYFQNEAQLEKSRLLSDRFSAERPKGSFSTLEIQRTEQGDSAMYLCASSFLGLAGETQYFGPGTRLLVL.